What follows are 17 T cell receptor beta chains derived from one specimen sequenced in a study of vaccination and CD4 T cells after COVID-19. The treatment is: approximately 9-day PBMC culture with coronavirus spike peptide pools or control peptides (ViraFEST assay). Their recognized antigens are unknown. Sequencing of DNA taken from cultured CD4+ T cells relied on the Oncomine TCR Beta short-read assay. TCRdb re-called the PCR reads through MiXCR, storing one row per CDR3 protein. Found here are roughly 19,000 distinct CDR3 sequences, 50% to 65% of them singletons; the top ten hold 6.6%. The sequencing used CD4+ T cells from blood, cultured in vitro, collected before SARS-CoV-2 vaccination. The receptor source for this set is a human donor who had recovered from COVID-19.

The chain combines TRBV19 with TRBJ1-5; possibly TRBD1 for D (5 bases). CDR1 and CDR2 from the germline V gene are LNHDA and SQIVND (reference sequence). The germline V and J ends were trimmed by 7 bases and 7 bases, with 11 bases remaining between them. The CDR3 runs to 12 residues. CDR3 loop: CASNRPEQPQHF. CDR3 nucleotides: TGTGCCAGTAACAGGCCCGAGCAGCCCCAGCATTTT.

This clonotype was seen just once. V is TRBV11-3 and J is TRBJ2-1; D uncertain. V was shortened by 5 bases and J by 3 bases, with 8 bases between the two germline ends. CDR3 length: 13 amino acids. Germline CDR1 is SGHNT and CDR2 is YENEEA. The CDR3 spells CASSPRDYNEQFF. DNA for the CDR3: TGTGCCAGCAGCCCAAGGGACTACAATGAGCAGTTCTTC.

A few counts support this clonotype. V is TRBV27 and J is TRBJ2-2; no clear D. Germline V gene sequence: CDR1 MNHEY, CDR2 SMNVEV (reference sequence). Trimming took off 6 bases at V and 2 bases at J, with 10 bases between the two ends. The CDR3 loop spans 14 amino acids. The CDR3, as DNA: TGTGCCAGCAGGCCCACCCACAACACCGGGGAGCTGTTTTTT. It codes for CASRPTHNTGELFF.

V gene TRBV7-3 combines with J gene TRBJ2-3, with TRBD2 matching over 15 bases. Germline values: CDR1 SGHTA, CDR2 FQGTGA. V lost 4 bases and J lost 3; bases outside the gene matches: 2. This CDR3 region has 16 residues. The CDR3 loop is CASSSGLAGGTDTQYF. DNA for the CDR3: TGTGCCAGCAGCTCTGGACTAGCGGGAGGGACAGATACGCAGTATTTT. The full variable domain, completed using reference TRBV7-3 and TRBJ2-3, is GAGVSQTPSNKVTEKGKYVELRCDPISGHTALYWYRQSLGQGPEFLIYFQGTGAADDSGLPNDRFFAVRPEGSVSTLKIQRTERGDSAVYLCASSSGLAGGTDTQYFGPGTRLTVL.

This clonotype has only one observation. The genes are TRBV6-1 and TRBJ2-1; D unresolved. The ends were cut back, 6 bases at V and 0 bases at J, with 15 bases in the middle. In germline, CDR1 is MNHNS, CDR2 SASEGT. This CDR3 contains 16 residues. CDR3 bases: TGTGCCAGCAGCCCCGACAAAGATAGCTCCTACAATGAGCAGTTCTTC. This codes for CASSPDKDSSYNEQFF.

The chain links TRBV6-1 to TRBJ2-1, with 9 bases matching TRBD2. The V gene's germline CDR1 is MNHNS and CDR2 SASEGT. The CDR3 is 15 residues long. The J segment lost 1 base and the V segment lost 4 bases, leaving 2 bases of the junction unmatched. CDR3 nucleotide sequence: TGTGCCAGCAGTGGTACTAGCGGGTCCTACAATGAGCAGTTCTTC. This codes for CASSGTSGSYNEQFF.

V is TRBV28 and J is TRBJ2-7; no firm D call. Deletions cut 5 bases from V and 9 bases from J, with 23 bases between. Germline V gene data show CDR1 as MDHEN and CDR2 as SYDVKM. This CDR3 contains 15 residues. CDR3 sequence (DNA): TGTGCCAGCAGTGGGATAGGGCCGTACGTTACCGGGCAGTACTTC. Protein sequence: CASSGIGPYVTGQYF.

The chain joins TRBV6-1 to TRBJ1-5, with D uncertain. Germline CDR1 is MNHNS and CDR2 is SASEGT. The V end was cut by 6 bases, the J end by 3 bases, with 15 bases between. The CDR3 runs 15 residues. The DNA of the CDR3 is TGTGCCAGCAGCGTATACACACCGCCCAATCAGCCCCAGCATTTT. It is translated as CASSVYTPPNQPQHF.

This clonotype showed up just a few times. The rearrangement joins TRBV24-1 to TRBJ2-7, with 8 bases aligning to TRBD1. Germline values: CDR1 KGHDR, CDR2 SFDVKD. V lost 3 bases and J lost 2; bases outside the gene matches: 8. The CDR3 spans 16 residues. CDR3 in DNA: TGTGCCACCAGTGATGGCTCAGGGGGCCAGGCCTACGAGCAGTACTTC. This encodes CATSDGSGGQAYEQYF.

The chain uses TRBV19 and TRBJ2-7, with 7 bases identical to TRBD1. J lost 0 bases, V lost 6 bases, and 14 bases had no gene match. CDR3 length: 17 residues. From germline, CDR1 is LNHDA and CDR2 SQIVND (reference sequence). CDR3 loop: CASSPKLGTARSYEQYF. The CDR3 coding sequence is TGTGCCAGTAGCCCCAAGCTTGGGACAGCCCGCTCCTACGAGCAGTACTTC.

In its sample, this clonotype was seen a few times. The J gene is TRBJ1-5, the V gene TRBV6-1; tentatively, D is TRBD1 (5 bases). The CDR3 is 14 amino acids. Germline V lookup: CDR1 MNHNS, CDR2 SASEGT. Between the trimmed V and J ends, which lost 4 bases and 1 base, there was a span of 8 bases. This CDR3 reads CASSAGTSNQPQHF. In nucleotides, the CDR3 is TGTGCCAGCAGTGCGGGGACGAGCAATCAGCCCCAGCATTTT.

DNA of the CDR3: TGCAGTGCTGACCCCGGGACTACGACGCAAGAGACCCAGTACTTC. This translates into CSADPGTTTQETQYF. The V and J genes are TRBV20-1 and TRBJ2-5; 7 bases map to TRBD2. This CDR3 has 15 residues. Looked up from germline, CDR1 is DFQATT and CDR2 is SNEGSKA (reference sequence). V lost 5 bases and J lost 2; bases outside the gene matches: 11.

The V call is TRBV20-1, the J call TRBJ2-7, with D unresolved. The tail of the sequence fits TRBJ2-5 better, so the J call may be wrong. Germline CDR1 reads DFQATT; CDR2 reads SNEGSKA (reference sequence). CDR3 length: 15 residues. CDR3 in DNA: TGCAGTGCTAGAGATCCCCTCCTCCACCCTGGGACCCAGTACTTC. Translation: CSARDPLLHPGTQYF.

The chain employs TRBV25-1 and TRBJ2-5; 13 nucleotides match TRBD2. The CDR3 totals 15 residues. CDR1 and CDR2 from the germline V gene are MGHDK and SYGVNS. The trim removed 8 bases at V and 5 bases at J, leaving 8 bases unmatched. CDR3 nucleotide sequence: TGTGCCAGCGGAGAGACTAGCGGGGGGACGGAGACCCAGTACTTC. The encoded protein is CASGETSGGTETQYF.

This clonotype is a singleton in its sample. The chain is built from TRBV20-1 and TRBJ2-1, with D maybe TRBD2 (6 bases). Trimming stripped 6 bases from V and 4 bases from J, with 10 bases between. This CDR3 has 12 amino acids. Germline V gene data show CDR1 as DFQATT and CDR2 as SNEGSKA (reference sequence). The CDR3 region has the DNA TGCAGTGCGCCGGGGGTATACAATGAGCAGTTCTTC. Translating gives CSAPGVYNEQFF.

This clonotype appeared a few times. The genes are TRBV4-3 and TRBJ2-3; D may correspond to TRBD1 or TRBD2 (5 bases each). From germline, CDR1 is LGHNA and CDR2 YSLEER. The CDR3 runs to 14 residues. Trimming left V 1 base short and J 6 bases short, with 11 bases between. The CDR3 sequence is CASSQALREDTQYF. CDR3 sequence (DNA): TGCGCCAGCAGCCAAGCCCTCAGGGAGGATACGCAGTATTTT.

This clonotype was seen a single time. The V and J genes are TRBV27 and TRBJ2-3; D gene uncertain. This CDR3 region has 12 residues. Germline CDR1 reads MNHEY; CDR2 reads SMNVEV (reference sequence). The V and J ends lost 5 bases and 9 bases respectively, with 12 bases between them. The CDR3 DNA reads TGTGCCAGCAGTCGGAGCAGTATGACGCAGTATTTT. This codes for CASSRSSMTQYF.